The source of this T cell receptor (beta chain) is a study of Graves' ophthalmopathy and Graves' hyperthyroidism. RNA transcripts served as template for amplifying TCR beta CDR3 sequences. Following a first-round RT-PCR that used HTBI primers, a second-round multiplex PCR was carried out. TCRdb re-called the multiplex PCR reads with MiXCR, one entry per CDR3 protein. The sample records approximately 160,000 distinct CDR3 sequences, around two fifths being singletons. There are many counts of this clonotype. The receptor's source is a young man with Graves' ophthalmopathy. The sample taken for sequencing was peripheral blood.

CDR3: CASSYSGTGVSEQYF. The CDR3 DNA reads TGTGCCAGCAGTTACAGTGGGACAGGGGTAAGCGAGCAGTACTTC. This chain links TRBV6-5 with TRBJ2-7; TRBD1 matches 10 bases. Trimming at V came to 2 bases and at J to 6 bases, leaving 7 bases not matched to a gene. Germline V CDR1 and CDR2: MNHEY, SVGAGI. The CDR3 has 15 amino acids.